The sequence of this TCR beta chain was determined in a study of shared clonotypes between healthy human individuals. Broader study findings: Sorted-subset sequencing was shown by rarefaction to be incomplete despite large depth. A small donor pool kept down the genetic and exposure-history diversity that was represented.

The CDR3 runs 14 residues. CDR1 is MNHEY, CDR2 SMNVEV, per germline (reference sequence). Trimming removed 0 bases from V and 4 bases from J, with 7 bases in between. Worth noting for this clone: Its antigen remains unknown. Other DNA sequences from this sample encode an identical CDR3 as well.

Replicate PCRs for sorted subsets used roughly 200 ng DNA; this equaled some 30,000 T cell genomes. Profiling relied on immunoSEQ multiplex PCR, and the TCRdb table lists in-frame clones only, not all of them. This sample has around 580,000 clones, with roughly 98% found just once. CD45RO-negative, CCR7-positively selected cells formed the naive CD8 fraction, excluding terminally differentiated effector memory CD45RA+ cells. The TCR comes from a man aged 25 to 45 in good health. The V call is TRBV27, the J call TRBJ1-5, with D maybe TRBD1 (5 bases). Material for sequencing was naive CD8+ T cells sorted from blood. The CDR3 DNA sequence: TGTGCCAGCAGTTTATCAGGGGTTAATCAGCCCCAGCATTTT. Its translation is CASSLSGVNQPQHF.